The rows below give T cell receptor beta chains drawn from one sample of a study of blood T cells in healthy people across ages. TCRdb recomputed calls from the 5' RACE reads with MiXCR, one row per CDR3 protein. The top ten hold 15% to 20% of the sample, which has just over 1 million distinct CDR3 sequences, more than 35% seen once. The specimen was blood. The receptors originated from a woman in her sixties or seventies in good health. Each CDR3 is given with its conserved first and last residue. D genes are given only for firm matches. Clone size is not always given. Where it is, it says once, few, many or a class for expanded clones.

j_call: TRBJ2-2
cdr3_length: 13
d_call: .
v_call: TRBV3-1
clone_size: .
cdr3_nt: TGTGCCAGCAGCCAACACCGTTCCGGGGAGCTGTTTTTT
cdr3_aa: CASSQHRSGELFF

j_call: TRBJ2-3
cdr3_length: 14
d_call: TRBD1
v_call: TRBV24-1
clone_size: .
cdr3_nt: TGTGCCACCGGACAGGGGTCACTCTCGGATACGCAGTATTTT
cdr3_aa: CATGQGSLSDTQYF

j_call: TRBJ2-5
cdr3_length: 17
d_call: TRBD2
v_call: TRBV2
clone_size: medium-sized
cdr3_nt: TGTGCCAGCAGCCCCGGACTAGCCATAGGGGCGGGGGAGACCCAGTACTTC
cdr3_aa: CASSPGLAIGAGETQYF

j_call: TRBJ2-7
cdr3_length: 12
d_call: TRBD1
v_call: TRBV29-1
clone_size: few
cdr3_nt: TGCAGCGTCGGGACAGCCTCCTACGAGCAGTACTTC
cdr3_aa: CSVGTASYEQYF

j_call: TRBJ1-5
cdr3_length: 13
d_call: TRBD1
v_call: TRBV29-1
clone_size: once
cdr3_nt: TGCAGCGCCCGACAGGGGCCAAATGAGCCCCAGCATTTT
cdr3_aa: CSARQGPNEPQHF

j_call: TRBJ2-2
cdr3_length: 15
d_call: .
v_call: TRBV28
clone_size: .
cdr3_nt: TGTGCCAGCAGTTTCGACCCCAGAACGGCCGGGGAGCTGTTTTTT
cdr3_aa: CASSFDPRTAGELFF

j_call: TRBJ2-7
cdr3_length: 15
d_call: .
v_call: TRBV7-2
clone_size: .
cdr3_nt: TGTGCCAGCAGGTGTAGCGGGCTAGGGGGGTACGAGCAGTACTTC
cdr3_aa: CASRCSGLGGYEQYF

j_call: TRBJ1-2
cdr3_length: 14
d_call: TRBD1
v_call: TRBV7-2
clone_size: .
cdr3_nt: TGTGCCAGCAGCGTAGGAGTGGGACAGTATGGCTACACCTTC
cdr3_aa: CASSVGVGQYGYTF

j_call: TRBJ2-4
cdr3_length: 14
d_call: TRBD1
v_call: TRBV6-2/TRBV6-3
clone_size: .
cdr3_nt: TGTGCCAGCAGTTACTCCGGACAGGGAAACATTCAGTACTTC
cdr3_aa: CASSYSGQGNIQYF

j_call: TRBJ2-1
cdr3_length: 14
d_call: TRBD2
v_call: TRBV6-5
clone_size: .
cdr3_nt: TGTGCCAGCAGCCAAACGGGGGGTAACAATGAGCAGTTCTTC
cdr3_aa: CASSQTGGNNEQFF

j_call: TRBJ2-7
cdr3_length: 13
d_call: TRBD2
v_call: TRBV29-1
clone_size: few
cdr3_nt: TGCAGCGTCTTAGCGGGAGGAGTCTACGAGCAGTACTTC
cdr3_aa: CSVLAGGVYEQYF

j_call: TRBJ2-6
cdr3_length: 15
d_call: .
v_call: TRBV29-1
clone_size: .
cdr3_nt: TGCAGCGTTGTCGGGGAAACCTCTGGGGCCAACGTCCCGACTTTC
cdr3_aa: CSVVGETSGANVPTF

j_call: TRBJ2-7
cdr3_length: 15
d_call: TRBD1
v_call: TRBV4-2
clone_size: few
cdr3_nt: TGTGCCAGCAGCCATGCCGGGACAGGGGTTTACGAGCAGTACTTC
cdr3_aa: CASSHAGTGVYEQYF

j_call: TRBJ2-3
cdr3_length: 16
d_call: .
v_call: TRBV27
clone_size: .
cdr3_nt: TGTGCCAGCCGCAGTTACCTCCTTAGGAGCACAGATACGCAGTATTTT
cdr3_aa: CASRSYLLRSTDTQYF

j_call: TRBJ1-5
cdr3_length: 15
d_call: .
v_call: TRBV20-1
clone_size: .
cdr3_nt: TGCAGTGCTTCCGGGACACACTATAGCAATCAGCCCCAGCATTTT
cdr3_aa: CSASGTHYSNQPQHF

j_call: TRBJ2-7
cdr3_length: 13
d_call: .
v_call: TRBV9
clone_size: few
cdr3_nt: TGTGCCAGCAGCGTAGTGTCTGGGGGGGAGCAGTACTTC
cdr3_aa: CASSVVSGGEQYF

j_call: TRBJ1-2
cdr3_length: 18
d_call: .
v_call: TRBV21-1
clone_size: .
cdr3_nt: TGTGCCAGCAGCCCCCAAAGCGGGGACAGGCCTCCCAACTATGGCTACACCTTC
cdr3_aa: CASSPQSGDRPPNYGYTF

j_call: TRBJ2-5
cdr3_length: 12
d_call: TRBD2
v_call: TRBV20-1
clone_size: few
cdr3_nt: TGCAGTGCTAGCCCAGCGGGAAGTGAGCAGTACTTC
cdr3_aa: CSASPAGSEQYF

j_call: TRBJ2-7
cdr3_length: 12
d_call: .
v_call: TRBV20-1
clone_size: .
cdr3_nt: TGCAGTGTTCGGGTAGCGGATTACGAGCAGTACTTC
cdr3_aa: CSVRVADYEQYF

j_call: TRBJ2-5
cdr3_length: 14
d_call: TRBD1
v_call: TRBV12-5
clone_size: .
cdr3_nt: TGTGCTAATGGCCGGGACAGAAGACAAGAGACCCAGTACTTC
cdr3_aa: CANGRDRRQETQYF

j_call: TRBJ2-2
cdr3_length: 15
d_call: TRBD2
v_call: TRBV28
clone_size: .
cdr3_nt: TGTGCCAGCAGTGCCGGGACTAGCGGGAGCGGGGAGCTGTTTTTT
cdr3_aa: CASSAGTSGSGELFF

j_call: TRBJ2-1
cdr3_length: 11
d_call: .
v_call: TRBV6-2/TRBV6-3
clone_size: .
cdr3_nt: TGTGCCAGCAGAGAAGCGACGAGTCAGTTCTTC
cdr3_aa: CASREATSQFF

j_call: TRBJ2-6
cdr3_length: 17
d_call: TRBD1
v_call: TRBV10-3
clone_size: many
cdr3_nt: TGTGCCATCAGTGGCCGGACAGGGCTCTCTGGGGCCAACGTCCTGACTTTC
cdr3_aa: CAISGRTGLSGANVLTF

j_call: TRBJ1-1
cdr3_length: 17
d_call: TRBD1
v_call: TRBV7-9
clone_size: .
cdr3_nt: TGTGCCAGCACCCACACCGCCGGGACAGGGGATCCCACTGAAGCTTTCTTT
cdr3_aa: CASTHTAGTGDPTEAFF

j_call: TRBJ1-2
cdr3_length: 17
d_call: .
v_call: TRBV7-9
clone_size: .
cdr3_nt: TGTGCCAGCAGCTTAGGAGGTTTGGTAGACCTGACGGGTGGCTACACCTTC
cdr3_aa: CASSLGGLVDLTGGYTF

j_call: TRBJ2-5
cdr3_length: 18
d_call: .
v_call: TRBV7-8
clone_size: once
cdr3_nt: TGTGCCAGCAGCTTACCCCTAGGCGGGGAGAGTGGTAGACGGGCCCAGTACTTC
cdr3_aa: CASSLPLGGESGRRAQYF

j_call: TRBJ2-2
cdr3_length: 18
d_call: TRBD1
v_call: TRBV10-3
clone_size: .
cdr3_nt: TGTGCCATCAGTGAGTCAAAGACCGGGACAGCGAACACCGGGGAGCTGTTTTTT
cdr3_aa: CAISESKTGTANTGELFF

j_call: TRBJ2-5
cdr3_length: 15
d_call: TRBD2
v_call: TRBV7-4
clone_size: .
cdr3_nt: TGTGCCAGCAGCTTAGGCAGTAGCGGGAACCTAAACTCGTACTTC
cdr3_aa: CASSLGSSGNLNSYF

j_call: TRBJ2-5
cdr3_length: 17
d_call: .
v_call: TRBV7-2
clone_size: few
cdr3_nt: TGTGCCAGCAGCTCCCTCCTTCGGGAAACCCCCGGTGTGACCCAGTACTTC
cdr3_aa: CASSSLLRETPGVTQYF

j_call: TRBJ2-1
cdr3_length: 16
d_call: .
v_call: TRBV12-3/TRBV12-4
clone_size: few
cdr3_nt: TGTGCCAGCAGTTCCCCCCCCCGCGGAGTGGGGGTTGAGCAGTTCTTC
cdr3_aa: CASSSPPRGVGVEQFF

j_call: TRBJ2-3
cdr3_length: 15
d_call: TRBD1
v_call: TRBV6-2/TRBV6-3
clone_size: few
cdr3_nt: TGTGCCAGCAGTTCCGCCGGGACAGGAAAAGATACGCAGTATTTT
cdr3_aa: CASSSAGTGKDTQYF

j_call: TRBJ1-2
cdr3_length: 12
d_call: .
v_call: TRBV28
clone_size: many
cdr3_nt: TGTGCCAGCAGTTCCCCAGGCTATGGCTACACCTTC
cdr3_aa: CASSSPGYGYTF

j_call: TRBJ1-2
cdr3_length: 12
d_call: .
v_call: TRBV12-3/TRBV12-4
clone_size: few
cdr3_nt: TGTGCCAGCAGTGAATGGGACTATGGCTACACCTTC
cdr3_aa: CASSEWDYGYTF

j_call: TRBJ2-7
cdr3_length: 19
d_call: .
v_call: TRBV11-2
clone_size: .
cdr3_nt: TGTGCCAGCAGCCGCTTAGTGTCGGGACAACAAGCCCTCACCTACGAGCAGTACTTC
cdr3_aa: CASSRLVSGQQALTYEQYF

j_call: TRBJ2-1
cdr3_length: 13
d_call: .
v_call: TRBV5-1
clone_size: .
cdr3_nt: TGCGCCAGCAGGGGGAGAAAGGACAATGAGCAGTTCTTC
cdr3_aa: CASRGRKDNEQFF

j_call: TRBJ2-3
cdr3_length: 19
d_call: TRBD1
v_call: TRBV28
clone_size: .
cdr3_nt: TGTGCCAGCACCCTTTTAGGGGGAATGACAGGGGGCCATCCAGATACGCAGTATTTT
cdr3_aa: CASTLLGGMTGGHPDTQYF

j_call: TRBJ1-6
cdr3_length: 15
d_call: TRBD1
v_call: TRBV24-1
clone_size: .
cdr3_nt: TGTGCCACCAGCCCTCAGGACAGGGGCAATTCACCCCTCCACTTT
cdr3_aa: CATSPQDRGNSPLHF

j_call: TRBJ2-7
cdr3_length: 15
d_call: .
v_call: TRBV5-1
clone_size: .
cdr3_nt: TGCGCCAGCCTCCTCCCGGGACGGGAGAGGTACGAGCAGTACTTC
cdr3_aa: CASLLPGRERYEQYF

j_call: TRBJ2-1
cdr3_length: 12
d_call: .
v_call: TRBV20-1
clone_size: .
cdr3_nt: TGCAGTGCTCAGACTACCATGAATGAGCAGTTCTTC
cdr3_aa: CSAQTTMNEQFF

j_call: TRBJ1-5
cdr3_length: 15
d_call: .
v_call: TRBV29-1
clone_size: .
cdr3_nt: TGCAGCGTTGAAGTTGCGTCCGGGGGCGGTCAGCCCCAGCATTTT
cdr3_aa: CSVEVASGGGQPQHF

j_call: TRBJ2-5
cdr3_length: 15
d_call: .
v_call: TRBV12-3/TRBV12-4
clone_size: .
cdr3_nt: TGTGCCAGCAGTGGGGGACGAGCGACTCAAGAGACCCAGTACTTC
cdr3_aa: CASSGGRATQETQYF

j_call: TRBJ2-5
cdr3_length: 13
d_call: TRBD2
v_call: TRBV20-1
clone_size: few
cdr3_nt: TGCAGTGCTCTGGGGGAGGGAGGGGAGACCCAGTACTTC
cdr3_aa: CSALGEGGETQYF

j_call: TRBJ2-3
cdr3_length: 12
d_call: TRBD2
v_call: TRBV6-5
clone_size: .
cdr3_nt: TGTGCCAGCGCCGGGACTACCGATACGCAGTATTTT
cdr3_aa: CASAGTTDTQYF

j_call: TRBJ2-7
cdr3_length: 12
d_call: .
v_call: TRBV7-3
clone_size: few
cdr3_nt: TGTGCCAGCAGCTTAAGTGACGGGGAGCAGTACTTC
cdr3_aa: CASSLSDGEQYF

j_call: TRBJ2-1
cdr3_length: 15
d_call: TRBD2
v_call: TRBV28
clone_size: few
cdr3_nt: TGTGCCAGCAGTAATATCGCGGGAGTATCAAATGAGCAGTTCTTC
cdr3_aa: CASSNIAGVSNEQFF

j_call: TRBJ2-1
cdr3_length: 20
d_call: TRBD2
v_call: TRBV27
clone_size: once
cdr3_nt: TGTGCCAGCAGTTTATTATGGTCGGACAAAGAACTAGCGGGGTACAATGAGCAGTTCTTC
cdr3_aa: CASSLLWSDKELAGYNEQFF

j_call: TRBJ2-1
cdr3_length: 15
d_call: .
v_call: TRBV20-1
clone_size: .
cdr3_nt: TGCAGTGCTAGAGATGGGCGGATAGCGAGCAATGAGCAGTTCTTC
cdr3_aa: CSARDGRIASNEQFF

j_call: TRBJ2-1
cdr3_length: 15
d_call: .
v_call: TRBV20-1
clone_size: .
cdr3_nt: TGCAGTGCTAGAATCTTCAGCGGTCCCTACAATGAGCAGTTCTTC
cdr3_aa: CSARIFSGPYNEQFF

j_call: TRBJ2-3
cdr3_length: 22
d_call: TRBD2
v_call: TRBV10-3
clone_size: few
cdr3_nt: TGTGCCATCAGTGAGCCCCGCGGGCGACCCCCGGGGACTAGCGGGAGCACAGATACGCAGTATTTT
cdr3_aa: CAISEPRGRPPGTSGSTDTQYF

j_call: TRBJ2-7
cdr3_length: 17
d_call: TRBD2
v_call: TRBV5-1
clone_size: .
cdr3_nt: TGCGCCAGCAGCTCCTACAAAGCGGGAGGGCCGGAGTACGAGCAGTACTTC
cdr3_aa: CASSSYKAGGPEYEQYF

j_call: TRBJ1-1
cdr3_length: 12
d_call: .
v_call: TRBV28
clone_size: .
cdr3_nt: TGTGCCAGCAGTCCCACTCGAATTCTGGCTTTCTTT
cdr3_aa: CASSPTRILAFF

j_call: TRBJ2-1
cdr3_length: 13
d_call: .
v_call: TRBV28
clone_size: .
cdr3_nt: TGTGCCAGTTCGGGACTCCCGTCCAATGAGCAGTTCTTC
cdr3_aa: CASSGLPSNEQFF

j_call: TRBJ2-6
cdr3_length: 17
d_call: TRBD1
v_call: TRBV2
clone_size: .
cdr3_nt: TGTGCCAGCAAATCGACAGGGCTTAACTCTGGGGCCAACGTCCTGACTTTC
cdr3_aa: CASKSTGLNSGANVLTF